The subject of this entry is one TCR beta chain. This specimen belongs to a study of cytotoxic CD8 clonotypes in ibrutinib-treated CLL. The data were produced by immunoSEQ multiplex PCR, yet TCRdb's version contains in-frame clones alone and is incomplete. The profile shows approximately 70,000 clones, approximately 90% of them singletons. The V and J ends lost 0 bases and 8 bases respectively, with 14 bases between them. Germline-derived CDR1 and CDR2 are MNHEY and SVGAGI. The CDR3 covers 15 residues. The sequence was collected from a human donor with chronic lymphocytic leukemia. This sample comprised PBMCs, obtained after 12 months of ibrutinib treatment. The chain joins TRBV6-5 to TRBJ2-4; a weak D match, TRBD2 (6 bases). CDR3 residues: CASSYSMRGGYIQYF. The CDR3 region has the DNA TGTGCCAGCAGTTACTCGATGAGAGGAGGGTACATTCAGTACTTC.